The rows below give T cell receptor beta chains drawn from one sample of a study of naive and memory T cell subsets. TCRdb re-analysed the 5' RACE reads in MiXCR, keeping a single row per CDR3 protein. Of tens of thousands of distinct CDR3 sequences listed, about 7% are singletons. The receptors derive from a male donor in good health. Both conserved end residues are part of each CDR3. Each record gives: V gene, clone size, J gene, D gene, CDR3 DNA, CDR3 protein. A D gene is named only where the DNA matches it firmly. The size field is filled for only some rows; it gives once, few, many or a size class.

v_call: TRBV12-3/TRBV12-4
clone_size: many
j_call: TRBJ2-7
d_call: NA
cdr3_nt: TGTGCCAGCAGCATTCCCGGGCCGAAGGCTCACGAGCAGTACTTC
cdr3_aa: CASSIPGPKAHEQYF

v_call: TRBV11-2
clone_size: many
j_call: TRBJ1-5
d_call: TRBD1
cdr3_nt: TGTGCCAGCAGCCCCGGACAGGGGAATCAGCCCCAGCATTTT
cdr3_aa: CASSPGQGNQPQHF

v_call: TRBV3-1
clone_size: NA
j_call: TRBJ2-1
d_call: TRBD2
cdr3_nt: TGTGCCAGCAGTCCGGGACTAGAGTTCGGTGAGCAGTTCTTC
cdr3_aa: CASSPGLEFGEQFF

v_call: TRBV3-1
clone_size: many
j_call: TRBJ2-2
d_call: TRBD2
cdr3_nt: TGTGCCAGCAGCCTTAGCGGGAGCACCGGGGAGCTGTTTTTT
cdr3_aa: CASSLSGSTGELFF

v_call: TRBV7-9
clone_size: many
j_call: TRBJ2-5
d_call: NA
cdr3_nt: TGTGCCAGCAGCTTCGGGTTTCCTGTGGGGGAGACCCAGTACTTC
cdr3_aa: CASSFGFPVGETQYF

v_call: TRBV20-1
clone_size: many
j_call: TRBJ2-3
d_call: TRBD2
cdr3_nt: TGCAGTGCTAGAGTGGTAGCGGGGAGGTTAGATACGCAGTATTTT
cdr3_aa: CSARVVAGRLDTQYF

v_call: TRBV20-1
clone_size: many
j_call: TRBJ2-3
d_call: TRBD2
cdr3_nt: TGCAGTGCTAGGGCGGGGGGCCACACAGATACGCAGTATTTT
cdr3_aa: CSARAGGHTDTQYF

v_call: TRBV6-6
clone_size: few
j_call: TRBJ2-7
d_call: NA
cdr3_nt: TGTGCCAGCAGCACCACCGGGACGTCGACCTACGAGCAGTACTTC
cdr3_aa: CASSTTGTSTYEQYF

v_call: TRBV5-1
clone_size: NA
j_call: TRBJ1-3
d_call: TRBD1
cdr3_nt: TGCGCCAGCAGGATTTCGACAGGGGTGGAAAACACCATATATTTT
cdr3_aa: CASRISTGVENTIYF

v_call: TRBV9
clone_size: few
j_call: TRBJ1-2
d_call: TRBD1
cdr3_nt: TGTGCCAGCAGCCGGACAGGGAAAGATGGCTACACCTTC
cdr3_aa: CASSRTGKDGYTF

v_call: TRBV5-1
clone_size: many
j_call: TRBJ2-3
d_call: NA
cdr3_nt: TGCGCCAGCAGCTTGGTATGGGCAGGGCCCACAGATACGCAGTATTTT
cdr3_aa: CASSLVWAGPTDTQYF

v_call: TRBV19
clone_size: NA
j_call: TRBJ2-1
d_call: NA
cdr3_nt: TGTGCCAGTAGTATAGAGCACTGGCGTCAGAGCTCCTACAATGAGCAGTTCTTC
cdr3_aa: CASSIEHWRQSSYNEQFF

v_call: TRBV27
clone_size: few
j_call: TRBJ2-2
d_call: NA
cdr3_nt: TGTGCCAGTTACTACGGCCGGCCGAACACCGGGGAGCTGTTTTTT
cdr3_aa: CASYYGRPNTGELFF

v_call: TRBV29-1
clone_size: few
j_call: TRBJ2-4
d_call: NA
cdr3_nt: TGCAGCGTTCTTGAGGGCGCCGGCAAAAACATTCAGTACTTC
cdr3_aa: CSVLEGAGKNIQYF

v_call: TRBV29-1
clone_size: many
j_call: TRBJ2-1
d_call: TRBD2
cdr3_nt: TGCAGCGCTGCAACATCTAGCGGGATTTCCTACAATGAGCAGTTCTTC
cdr3_aa: CSAATSSGISYNEQFF

v_call: TRBV6-1
clone_size: many
j_call: TRBJ1-5
d_call: NA
cdr3_nt: TGTGCCAGCAGTGACCCTAGGGGCCAAGCCGGGGAGCCCCAGCATTTT
cdr3_aa: CASSDPRGQAGEPQHF

v_call: TRBV12-3/TRBV12-4
clone_size: NA
j_call: TRBJ1-5
d_call: NA
cdr3_nt: TGTGCCAGCAGTCTAGAAGGTGGGGGACCCTCCAATCAGCCCCAGCATTTT
cdr3_aa: CASSLEGGGPSNQPQHF

v_call: TRBV5-5
clone_size: few
j_call: TRBJ2-2
d_call: NA
cdr3_nt: TGTGCCAGCAGCTTAAGAGGATCCACTTTGAGCACCGGGGAGCTGTTTTTT
cdr3_aa: CASSLRGSTLSTGELFF

v_call: TRBV2
clone_size: NA
j_call: TRBJ2-3
d_call: NA
cdr3_nt: TGTGCCAGCAGTAACCCCGGGGCCACCCTCGCGCAGTATTTT
cdr3_aa: CASSNPGATLAQYF

v_call: TRBV13
clone_size: few
j_call: TRBJ2-3
d_call: NA
cdr3_nt: TGTGCCAGCAGCCCGCCGGGACTCCACACAGATACGCAGTATTTT
cdr3_aa: CASSPPGLHTDTQYF

v_call: TRBV29-1
clone_size: many
j_call: TRBJ2-6
d_call: NA
cdr3_nt: TGCAGCGTTGAAGAAGGTCTGGGTGCAGGCTCTGGGGCCAACGTCCTGACTTTC
cdr3_aa: CSVEEGLGAGSGANVLTF

v_call: TRBV5-1
clone_size: few
j_call: TRBJ1-1
d_call: NA
cdr3_nt: TGCGCCAGCAGCTTGGTGGCGGGGAACACTGAAGCTTTCTTT
cdr3_aa: CASSLVAGNTEAFF

v_call: TRBV29-1
clone_size: many
j_call: TRBJ2-1
d_call: NA
cdr3_nt: TGCAGCGCAACCCTAGGGGGTACCTACAATGAGCAGTTCTTC
cdr3_aa: CSATLGGTYNEQFF

v_call: TRBV27
clone_size: few
j_call: TRBJ2-2
d_call: TRBD1
cdr3_nt: TGTGCCAGCAGGATCCGGGACAGGGCCGGGGAGCTGTTTTTT
cdr3_aa: CASRIRDRAGELFF

v_call: TRBV7-9
clone_size: few
j_call: TRBJ1-6
d_call: TRBD1
cdr3_nt: TGTGCCTTAGGGGGCATTAATAATTCACCCCTCCACTTT
cdr3_aa: CALGGINNSPLHF

v_call: TRBV7-9
clone_size: NA
j_call: TRBJ1-1
d_call: TRBD1
cdr3_nt: TGTGCCAGCAGCTTAGATCCGTGGACAGGCGCTGAAGCTTTCTTT
cdr3_aa: CASSLDPWTGAEAFF

v_call: TRBV20-1
clone_size: NA
j_call: TRBJ2-7
d_call: NA
cdr3_nt: TGCAGTGCTAGGTCCGGGGAAGGGCCCTACGAGCAGTACTTC
cdr3_aa: CSARSGEGPYEQYF

v_call: TRBV14
clone_size: many
j_call: TRBJ2-3
d_call: NA
cdr3_nt: TGTGCCAGCAGCCGGACACCGTGGGATACGCAGTATTTT
cdr3_aa: CASSRTPWDTQYF

v_call: TRBV5-1
clone_size: many
j_call: TRBJ1-1
d_call: TRBD1
cdr3_nt: TGCGCCAGCAGCTTAGGGACAGCTAATAGCCCTGAAGCTTTCTTT
cdr3_aa: CASSLGTANSPEAFF

v_call: TRBV7-9
clone_size: many
j_call: TRBJ1-2
d_call: NA
cdr3_nt: TGTGCCAGCAACACCGGGACCGAGGCGAACTATGGCTACACCTTC
cdr3_aa: CASNTGTEANYGYTF

v_call: TRBV12-5
clone_size: few
j_call: TRBJ2-1
d_call: NA
cdr3_nt: TGTGCTAGTGGTCGCTCGGGGGGCGATGAGCAGTTCTTC
cdr3_aa: CASGRSGGDEQFF

v_call: TRBV27
clone_size: few
j_call: TRBJ2-7
d_call: NA
cdr3_nt: TGTGCCAGCAGTTCCCTTAGTCCGAACGAGCAGTACTTC
cdr3_aa: CASSSLSPNEQYF

v_call: TRBV12-3/TRBV12-4
clone_size: few
j_call: TRBJ2-7
d_call: TRBD2
cdr3_nt: TGTGCCAGCAGTTCCGTTCCGGGACTAGCATGGGAGCAGTACTTC
cdr3_aa: CASSSVPGLAWEQYF

v_call: TRBV19
clone_size: NA
j_call: TRBJ2-5
d_call: TRBD1
cdr3_nt: TGTGCCAGTAGTATAGATTCCGACAGGGCAGAGACCCAGTACTTC
cdr3_aa: CASSIDSDRAETQYF

v_call: TRBV18
clone_size: many
j_call: TRBJ2-1
d_call: TRBD2
cdr3_nt: TGTGCCAGCTCGCCTGCCGGCCCAGCGGGGGGGCCGGAGCAGTTCTTC
cdr3_aa: CASSPAGPAGGPEQFF

v_call: TRBV20-1
clone_size: NA
j_call: TRBJ1-5
d_call: NA
cdr3_nt: TGCAGTGCTAGAAGGGACGGCAATCAGCCCCAGCATTTT
cdr3_aa: CSARRDGNQPQHF

v_call: TRBV6-1
clone_size: NA
j_call: TRBJ2-7
d_call: NA
cdr3_nt: TGTGCCAGCCGTGGTGACATCCACTACGAGCAGTACTTC
cdr3_aa: CASRGDIHYEQYF

v_call: TRBV30
clone_size: few
j_call: TRBJ1-4
d_call: NA
cdr3_nt: TGTGCCTGGAGTGTACCTCCCGGTGAAAAACTGTTTTTT
cdr3_aa: CAWSVPPGEKLFF

v_call: TRBV2
clone_size: NA
j_call: TRBJ1-2
d_call: TRBD1
cdr3_nt: TGTGCCAGCAGTGAACAGGGGGCTCAGGACTATGGCTACACCTTC
cdr3_aa: CASSEQGAQDYGYTF

v_call: TRBV6-5
clone_size: many
j_call: TRBJ2-5
d_call: NA
cdr3_nt: TGTGCCAGCAGTTTGCCCCAGGGGAAGACCCAGTACTTC
cdr3_aa: CASSLPQGKTQYF

v_call: TRBV9
clone_size: NA
j_call: TRBJ2-6
d_call: NA
cdr3_nt: TGTGCCAGCAGCGTAGGAAACTCTGGGGCCAACGTCCTGACTTTC
cdr3_aa: CASSVGNSGANVLTF

v_call: TRBV7-2
clone_size: few
j_call: TRBJ2-3
d_call: TRBD2
cdr3_nt: TGTGCCAGCTTTGGGTTTATAGCGGGAGTATCAGATACGCAGTATTTT
cdr3_aa: CASFGFIAGVSDTQYF

v_call: TRBV9
clone_size: few
j_call: TRBJ2-3
d_call: TRBD2
cdr3_nt: TGTGCCAGCAGCGCATTGGGTAGCGGGGCCACAGATACGCAGTATTTT
cdr3_aa: CASSALGSGATDTQYF

v_call: TRBV19
clone_size: NA
j_call: TRBJ1-5
d_call: NA
cdr3_nt: TGTGCCAGTAGTGCAGAGGTGGGCAATCAGCCCCAGCATTTT
cdr3_aa: CASSAEVGNQPQHF

v_call: TRBV5-4
clone_size: many
j_call: TRBJ2-7
d_call: NA
cdr3_nt: TGTGCCAGCAGCTTGGAGGCGTCCGAGCAGTACTTC
cdr3_aa: CASSLEASEQYF

v_call: TRBV7-6
clone_size: NA
j_call: TRBJ2-7
d_call: TRBD1
cdr3_nt: TGTGCCAGCAGCTTATCAGGTGGGGAAGACAGGGCTGGATTGTACGAGCAGTACTTC
cdr3_aa: CASSLSGGEDRAGLYEQYF

v_call: TRBV6-2/TRBV6-3
clone_size: NA
j_call: TRBJ2-1
d_call: NA
cdr3_nt: TGTGCCAGCAGTTATGCAGACTACAATGAGCAGTTCTTC
cdr3_aa: CASSYADYNEQFF

v_call: TRBV9
clone_size: few
j_call: TRBJ2-7
d_call: NA
cdr3_nt: TGTGCCAGCAGCGCAAGGACGGGGACCTACGAGCAGTACTTC
cdr3_aa: CASSARTGTYEQYF

v_call: TRBV25-1
clone_size: few
j_call: TRBJ2-7
d_call: TRBD1
cdr3_nt: TGTGCCAGCAGCTCGGGGACAGCGCACTACGAGCAGTACTTC
cdr3_aa: CASSSGTAHYEQYF

v_call: TRBV3-1
clone_size: few
j_call: TRBJ2-1
d_call: TRBD2
cdr3_nt: TGTGCCAGCAGCCAAGATTGGGATAGCGGGACCTTGGCAAGACAGATCTTC
cdr3_aa: CASSQDWDSGTLARQIF

v_call: TRBV20-1
clone_size: few
j_call: TRBJ2-1
d_call: NA
cdr3_nt: TGCAGTGTGGCTCAGGCCGGTAATGAGCAGTTCTTC
cdr3_aa: CSVAQAGNEQFF

v_call: TRBV4-1
clone_size: many
j_call: TRBJ2-5
d_call: TRBD2
cdr3_nt: TGCGCCAGCAGCCAACTAAACTTACTAGCGGGAGGCCAAGAGACCCAGTACTTC
cdr3_aa: CASSQLNLLAGGQETQYF

v_call: TRBV15
clone_size: NA
j_call: TRBJ2-1
d_call: TRBD1
cdr3_nt: TGTGCCACCAGCAGGGCAAGGGACAGGAACAATGAGCAGTTCTTC
cdr3_aa: CATSRARDRNNEQFF

v_call: TRBV5-6
clone_size: many
j_call: TRBJ2-7
d_call: TRBD1
cdr3_nt: TGTGCCAGCAGCAAACCGGGACAGGGTCCCTACGAGCAGTACTTC
cdr3_aa: CASSKPGQGPYEQYF

v_call: TRBV10-3
clone_size: few
j_call: TRBJ2-1
d_call: TRBD1
cdr3_nt: TGTGCCATCAGACCCGAGAAACAGGGGCTGAATGAGCAGTTCTTC
cdr3_aa: CAIRPEKQGLNEQFF

v_call: TRBV20-1
clone_size: many
j_call: TRBJ2-7
d_call: NA
cdr3_nt: TGCAGTGCGAGGGACGCCTACGAGCAGTACTTC
cdr3_aa: CSARDAYEQYF

v_call: TRBV7-9
clone_size: NA
j_call: TRBJ2-1
d_call: NA
cdr3_nt: TGTGCCAGCAGCTTCCTAGGACTACTGACGGACGATGAGCAGTTCTTC
cdr3_aa: CASSFLGLLTDDEQFF

v_call: TRBV27
clone_size: many
j_call: TRBJ2-7
d_call: TRBD1
cdr3_nt: TGTGCCAGCAGTTTATCGAAAGGGACAGGGGTCATCAATCGTGGGGAGCAGTACTTC
cdr3_aa: CASSLSKGTGVINRGEQYF

v_call: TRBV14
clone_size: many
j_call: TRBJ2-1
d_call: NA
cdr3_nt: TGTGCCAGCAGCCAACGGGGAAGCGGTCCCAATGAGCAGTTCTTC
cdr3_aa: CASSQRGSGPNEQFF

v_call: TRBV14
clone_size: NA
j_call: TRBJ2-1
d_call: TRBD2
cdr3_nt: TGTGCCAGCAGCCAAACGGCGGGAGCTCGGGATGAGCAGTTCTTC
cdr3_aa: CASSQTAGARDEQFF